Listed below are T cell receptor beta chains from one sample, sequenced in a study of CD4 T cells in relation to SARS-CoV-2 and coronaviruses. Using immunoSEQ multiplex PCR, the repertoire was profiled, and TCRdb retains in-frame clones only, with some absent. The sample lists tens of thousands of clones; about 70% were seen once. Their cognate antigens are unknown. Sequencing input: CD4+ T cells from PBMCs, cultured in vitro. Every receptor here comes from a human donor in good health. Each CDR3 is given with its conserved first and last residue. The order of the fields is clone size, J gene, D gene, V gene, CDR3 DNA, CDR3 protein. A D gene is named only where the DNA matches it firmly. A row's size may be missing; if present it is once, few, many or a size class.

abundance: -
j_gene: TRBJ2-4
d_gene: TRBD2
v_gene: TRBV7-9
CDR3nt: TGTGCCAGCAGCGTACAATCCGGGACTAGCGGGGAAAACATTCAGTACTTC
CDR3aa: CASSVQSGTSGENIQYF

abundance: -
j_gene: TRBJ1-4
d_gene: -
v_gene: TRBV6-5
CDR3nt: TGTGCCAGCACAGCGGGCCACGCAACTAATGAAAAACTGTTTTTT
CDR3aa: CASTAGHATNEKLFF

abundance: -
j_gene: TRBJ2-7
d_gene: -
v_gene: TRBV3-1/TRBV3-2
CDR3nt: TGTGCCAGCAGCCAAGAGGGGACACCTCCCGGCTACGAGCAGTACTTC
CDR3aa: CASSQEGTPPGYEQYF

abundance: few
j_gene: TRBJ1-4
d_gene: TRBD1
v_gene: TRBV6-5
CDR3nt: TGTGCCAGCAGCCCCGGGACAGGCCAAAATGAAAAACTGTTTTTT
CDR3aa: CASSPGTGQNEKLFF

abundance: once
j_gene: TRBJ2-6
d_gene: -
v_gene: TRBV28
CDR3nt: TGTGCCAGCGGATTAAGTTCTGGGGCCAACGTCCTGACTTTC
CDR3aa: CASGLSSGANVLTF

abundance: -
j_gene: TRBJ2-3
d_gene: -
v_gene: TRBV9
CDR3nt: TGTGCCAGCCAAGGGGGAGCCTCTAGCACAGATACGCAGTATTTT
CDR3aa: CASQGGASSTDTQYF

abundance: -
j_gene: TRBJ1-2
d_gene: -
v_gene: TRBV7-2
CDR3nt: TGTGCCAGCAGCTTAGGGGGCTATGGCTACACCTTC
CDR3aa: CASSLGGYGYTF

abundance: -
j_gene: TRBJ2-3
d_gene: -
v_gene: TRBV25-1
CDR3nt: TGTGCCAGCAGTGATAGCCTTGGAAGGGCAGATACGCAGTATTTT
CDR3aa: CASSDSLGRADTQYF

abundance: -
j_gene: TRBJ2-3
d_gene: -
v_gene: TRBV5-5
CDR3nt: TGTGCCAGCAGCTTGGGTCTAGTCGGGGCCACAGATACGCAGTATTTT
CDR3aa: CASSLGLVGATDTQYF

abundance: -
j_gene: TRBJ2-1
d_gene: -
v_gene: TRBV5-1
CDR3nt: TGCGCCAGCAGCTTGGGCGGGGAGTACAATGAGCAGTTCTTC
CDR3aa: CASSLGGEYNEQFF

abundance: -
j_gene: TRBJ2-7
d_gene: TRBD2
v_gene: TRBV7-2
CDR3nt: TGTGCCAGCAGCCCGCGACTAGCGGGAGGGTACGAGCAGTACTTC
CDR3aa: CASSPRLAGGYEQYF

abundance: few
j_gene: TRBJ2-3
d_gene: TRBD2
v_gene: TRBV5-4
CDR3nt: TGTGCCAGCAGCAACGGACTAGCGGACTACACAGATACGCAGTATTTT
CDR3aa: CASSNGLADYTDTQYF

abundance: -
j_gene: TRBJ2-1
d_gene: TRBD2
v_gene: TRBV9
CDR3nt: TGTGCCAGCAGCGTTGACTTGGCGGGGGGGCCTGGTGAGCAGTTCTTC
CDR3aa: CASSVDLAGGPGEQFF